These T cell receptor beta chains were read from a single sample in a study of graft-versus-host responses after intestinal transplantation. Method: immunoSEQ multiplex PCR; TCRdb's copy keeps in-frame clones and lacks some. The sample consists of over 100,000 clones, around nine tenths of them appearing once. These TCRs' antigens remain unknown. Sample: unstimulated CD4+ T cells sorted from spleen or lymph node cells, taken before transplant. These receptors were obtained from a human donor who was the organ donor for an intestinal transplant. The CDR3 runs from the conserved cysteine through the conserved F or W. Each record gives: CDR3 length, clone size, V gene, D gene, J gene, CDR3 DNA, CDR3 protein. D genes are given only for firm matches. Size is omitted from some rows. Given values are once, few, many or a class for expanded clones.

14,few,TRBV6-6,-,TRBJ2-7,TGTGCCAGCAGTTACTCGCTCGGGGACTACGAGCAGTACTTC,CASSYSLGDYEQYF
15,-,TRBV5-1,TRBD2,TRBJ2-5,TGCGCCAGCAGCCTACTAGCGGGAGTAGAAGAGACCCAGTACTTC,CASSLLAGVEETQYF
14,-,TRBV7-6,TRBD2,TRBJ2-7,TGTGCCAGCAGCTCCCTAGCGGGGTTCCACGAGCAGTACTTC,CASSSLAGFHEQYF
12,-,TRBV19,-,TRBJ1-2,TGTGCCAGTAGTAAGGGGGTCTATGGCTACACCTTC,CASSKGVYGYTF
14,-,TRBV28,-,TRBJ1-1,TGTGCCAGCAGTTCGACAGGCCCGAACACTGAAGCTTTCTTT,CASSSTGPNTEAFF
14,-,TRBV6-1,-,TRBJ2-6,TGTGCCAGCAGTGGGGGGGAATGGGCCAACGTCCTGACTTTC,CASSGGEWANVLTF
14,once,TRBV6-1,TRBD1,TRBJ2-7,TGTGCCAGCAGTGCTGGCGGGACAGGTTACGAGCAGTACTTC,CASSAGGTGYEQYF
15,-,TRBV10-3,-,TRBJ2-5,TGTGCCATCAGTGAGCCCAGGACCGACGGGGAGACCCAGTACTTC,CAISEPRTDGETQYF
14,-,TRBV5-1,TRBD2,TRBJ2-3,TGCGCCAGCAGCTTTGGACTAGCGATAGATACGCAGTATTTT,CASSFGLAIDTQYF
13,-,TRBV6-1,-,TRBJ1-2,TGTGCCATTTCAGTAGGGGGAATCTATGGCTACACCTTC,CAISVGGIYGYTF